A single sample gave rise to the 32 T cell receptor beta chains below, sequenced in a study of spatial heterogeneity in lung cancer. TCRdb re-derived calls from the 5' RACE reads in MiXCR, one entry per CDR3 protein. Here the sample spans tens of thousands of distinct CDR3 sequences, around 6.8% being singletons. Regarding time point: sample taken at primary tumor resection. Sequenced here: PBMCs, sampled at surgery. Every receptor here comes from a female donor with early-stage non-small cell lung cancer.

In this sample, this clonotype turned up a few times. The rearrangement joins TRBV7-2 to TRBJ1-2; possible D gene TRBD1, 5 bases. CDR3 length equals 13 residues. V lost 4 bases to trimming and J lost 4 bases, with 10 bases between them. Germline V gene sequence: CDR1 SGHTA, CDR2 FQGNSA. For the CDR3, the DNA is TGTGCCAGCAGCTCAGGGTCGACCTATGGCTACACCTTC. Translated: CASSSGSTYGYTF.

The gene calls are TRBV6-5 and TRBJ1-1; tentative D call: TRBD1 (5 bases). CDR3 length: 14 amino acids. With 0 bases removed from V and 5 bases from J, the gap between germline ends came to 10 bases. Germline V gene sequence: CDR1 MNHEY, CDR2 SVGAGI. The CDR3 here is CASSYSRGWTEAFF. As DNA, the CDR3 is TGTGCCAGCAGTTACTCAAGGGGATGGACTGAAGCTTTCTTT.

Ten or more counts support this clonotype. This chain links TRBV5-4 with TRBJ2-1; 10 bases agree with TRBD1. The ends lost 4 bases at V and 8 bases at J; junction bases unmatched: 9. The germline gives CDR1 SGHNT, CDR2 YYREEE (reference sequence). This CDR3 has 15 residues. The CDR3, as DNA: TGTGCCAGCAGCCTCCGGACAGGGGGTTACGATGAGCAGTTCTTC. It specifies CASSLRTGGYDEQFF.

This clonotype was found many times. The chain links TRBV2 to TRBJ2-3; 9 bases map to TRBD1. J gave up 5 bases and V 7 bases, and 13 bases lay outside the gene matches. Germline CDR1 reads SNHLY; CDR2 reads FYNNEI. This CDR3 is built from 16 residues. CDR3 nucleotide sequence: TGTGCCAGCAAAGGCCCGGGACAGGGATTGCGAGATACGCAGTATTTT. Translated: CASKGPGQGLRDTQYF.

This clonotype appeared many times. This rearrangement joins TRBV2 to TRBJ2-7, with 7 bases fitting TRBD1. CDR1 and CDR2 from the germline V gene are SNHLY and FYNNEI. The V gene end was trimmed by 5 bases and the J gene end by 6 bases; junction bases not matched to a gene: 13. This CDR3 comprises 15 residues. The CDR3 nucleotides are TGTGCCAGCAGTTCCGGACAGGTGTTCCCTGGCGAGCAGTACTTC. Translation: CASSSGQVFPGEQYF.

The count of this clonotype is one. The chain couples TRBV28 to TRBJ2-7, with 8 bases aligning to TRBD1. Germline values: CDR1 MDHEN, CDR2 SYDVKM. V was clipped by 5 bases and J by 6 bases; unmatched bases: 9. This CDR3 is built from 14 residues. CDR3 amino acids: CASSGGQGLAEQYF. The CDR3 DNA reads TGTGCCAGCAGTGGTGGACAGGGTTTAGCCGAGCAGTACTTC.

In this sample, this clonotype turned up a few times. V usage is TRBV11-2 and J usage is TRBJ1-2; TRBD1 might be the D (6 bases). This CDR3 is built from 14 residues. Trimming took 6 bases from V and 5 from J, leaving 16 bases between them. Germline-derived CDR1 and CDR2 are SGHAT and FQNNGV. CDR3 in DNA: TGTGCCAGCAGAGGGGGGCGAAACCGGTATGGCTACACCTTC. This gives the protein CASRGGRNRYGYTF.

This clonotype was counted ten times or more. The CDR3 reads CASSPRQGTGYGYTF. CDR3 nucleotides: TGTGCCAGCAGCCCGAGACAGGGAACGGGCTATGGCTACACCTTC. This rearrangement joins TRBV7-2 to TRBJ1-2, with TRBD1 identical over 7 bases. The ends lost 5 bases at V and 4 bases at J; junction bases unmatched: 10. Germline CDR1 is SGHTA and CDR2 is FQGNSA. CDR3 length: 15 amino acids.

The genes are TRBV11-2 and TRBJ2-3; 7 bases agree with TRBD2. This CDR3 contains 16 residues. Trimming cost V 5 bases and J 11 bases; bases outside gene matches: 19. Germline V gene data show CDR1 as SGHAT and CDR2 as FQNNGV. The CDR3 bases are TGTGCCAGCAGCCTTACCCGTGGCGGGGGTTTAAGGGGGCAGTATTTT. This sequence encodes CASSLTRGGGLRGQYF.

There are many counts of this clonotype. The V gene is TRBV7-2, the J gene TRBJ2-4, with 14 nucleotides matching TRBD2. The CDR3 loop spans 18 amino acids. With V trimmed by 5 bases and J by 2 bases, 8 bases remained unmatched. Germline CDR1 reads SGHTA; CDR2 reads FQGNSA. The CDR3 region is CASSGTSGRITSKNIQYF. DNA of the CDR3: TGTGCCAGCAGCGGGACTAGCGGGAGAATAACATCCAAAAACATTCAGTACTTC.

The CDR3 DNA is TGTGCCAGCTCAAAGGGACAGGGTGACTACGAGCAGTACTTC. This sequence encodes CASSKGQGDYEQYF. The chain combines TRBV18 with TRBJ2-7; TRBD1 matches 9 bases. In germline, CDR1 is KGHSH, CDR2 LQKENI. The CDR3 length is 14 residues. Germline trimming cut 5 bases from V and 3 bases from J; bases unmatched to any gene: 5.

The sample holds one count of this clonotype. A much larger clone differs from this one at a single base, so this may be a read error. This chain links TRBV7-2 with TRBJ2-7, with D possibly being TRBD1 or TRBD2 (5 bases each). Germline loops: CDR1 SGHTA, CDR2 FQGNSA. This CDR3 has 14 residues. Trimming pared 5 bases from V and 4 bases from J, leaving 15 bases between. Here the CDR3 reads CASSLGMGEYEQYF. The CDR3 DNA sequence: TGTGCCAGCAGCCTTGGTATGGGGGAGTACGAGCAGTACTTC.

The table lists this clonotype with many counts. CDR3 bases: TGTGCCAGCAGTGCTAACGGGATGACCTACGAGCAGTACTTC. Translating it yields CASSANGMTYEQYF. The rearrangement links TRBV9 to TRBJ2-7, with D perhaps matching TRBD2 (5 bases). The V gene's germline CDR1 is SGDLS and CDR2 YYNGEE. The CDR3 is 14 amino acids. Trimming left V 5 bases short and J 2 bases short, with 14 bases between.

This clonotype appeared many times. The chain recombines TRBV6-1 with TRBJ2-3; 13 positions match TRBD2. CDR3 length: 16 residues. Trimming at V came to 6 bases and at J to 7 bases, leaving 10 bases not matched to a gene. Looked up from germline, CDR1 is MNHNS and CDR2 is SASEGT. The CDR3 sequence: CASSPRLAGGPYTQYF. CDR3 nucleotides: TGTGCCAGCAGCCCCAGACTAGCGGGGGGCCCATATACGCAGTATTTT.

This clonotype has ten or more counts. V usage is TRBV29-1 and J usage is TRBJ1-1, with D hard to call. There are 10 residues in the CDR3. Trimming took 5 bases from V and 7 from J, leaving 8 bases between them. Germline V gene data show CDR1 as SQVTM and CDR2 as ANQGSEA. DNA of the CDR3: TGCAGCGTTTTGAGGCATGAAGCTTTCTTT. This codes for CSVLRHEAFF.

This clonotype was detected only a few times. V usage is TRBV5-1 and J usage is TRBJ2-3; D assignment may be TRBD1 or TRBD2 (5 bases each). Germline V gene sequence: CDR1 SGHRS, CDR2 YFSETQ. This CDR3 has 14 amino acids. The V gene lost 0 bases and the J gene lost 4 bases, with 9 bases spanning the gap. CDR3 nucleotide sequence: TGCGCCAGCAGCTTGGACCTGGGGGCAGATACGCAGTATTTT. As protein: CASSLDLGADTQYF. The full variable domain, its missing parts supplied by reference TRBV5-1 and TRBJ2-3, is KAGVTQTPRYLIKTRGQQVTLSCSPISGHRSVSWYQQTPGQGLQFLFEYFSETQRNKGNFPGRFSGRQFSNSRSEMNVSTLELGDSALYLCASSLDLGADTQYFGPGTRLTVL.

Comment on this clonotype: A much larger clone lies a single base off, so this may be a read error. The conserved final phenylalanine or tryptophan is absent from the CDR3, which likely points to a read error. V gene TRBV2 combines with J gene TRBJ2-5, with D perhaps matching TRBD1 or TRBD2 (5 bases each). V lost 7 bases, J lost 2 bases, and 14 bases lay in between. In germline, CDR1 is SNHLY, CDR2 FYNNEI. This CDR3 has 14 amino acids. CDR3 bases: TGTGCCAGCAAAGGGACCAGGGATCAAGAGACCCAGTACTCC. Its translation: CASKGTRDQETQYS.

This clonotype was recorded at least ten times. The chain has TRBV9 and TRBJ2-1; a possible D gene is TRBD2 (5 bases). V was cut by 4 bases and J by 6 bases, with 14 bases left in between. This CDR3 comprises 14 residues. CDR1 SGDLS and CDR2 YYNGEE come from the germline V gene. The CDR3 DNA reads as TGTGCCAGCAGCTCCTATGGGAGCCCCAATGAGCAGTTCTTC. Translating it yields CASSSYGSPNEQFF.

The J gene is TRBJ2-3, the V gene TRBV11-2; no reliable D call. V gave up 5 bases and J gave up 2 bases, with 14 bases separating them. CDR1 is SGHAT and CDR2 is FQNNGV in the germline V gene. The CDR3 has 15 amino acids. CDR3 coding DNA: TGTGCCAGCAGCAACCGGTACGGGCCCACAGATACGCAGTATTTT. The encoded protein is CASSNRYGPTDTQYF.

This clonotype was counted only a few times. V and J are TRBV19 and TRBJ1-5, with a weak D call TRBD1 (6 bases). The CDR3 spans 18 residues. The V gene's germline CDR1 is LNHDA and CDR2 SQIVND (reference sequence). The V and J ends lost 6 bases and 7 bases respectively, with 28 bases between them. CDR3 loop: CASSGPFIAGGAGQPQHF. The CDR3 DNA is TGTGCCAGTAGCGGACCTTTTATTGCGGGGGGCGCGGGGCAGCCCCAGCATTTT.

The chain recombines TRBV4-1 with TRBJ1-6; TRBD1 matches at 8 bases. The CDR3 totals 15 residues. J lost 7 bases, V lost 6 bases, and 8 bases had no gene match. The germline V gene encodes CDR1 MGHRA and CDR2 YSYEKL. The CDR3 sequence is CASRGSGTGNSPLHF. In nucleotides, the CDR3 is TGCGCCAGCAGAGGGTCCGGGACAGGAAATTCACCCCTCCACTTT.

This clonotype was picked up a small number of times. The chain is built from TRBV27 and TRBJ2-7, with a possible D match to TRBD1 (6 bases). This CDR3 comprises 16 residues. Germline V lookup: CDR1 MNHEY, CDR2 SMNVEV (reference sequence). Trimming cost V 5 bases and J 5 bases, with 22 bases left between them. CDR3 in amino acids: CASSVTSGTIRHEQYF. The DNA of the CDR3 is TGTGCCAGCAGTGTAACGTCCGGGACAATCAGGCACGAGCAGTACTTC.

The V and J genes are TRBV6-2 or TRBV6-3 and TRBJ1-5, with D unclear. CDR3 length: 13 amino acids. Trimming took off 2 bases at V and 8 bases at J, with 10 bases between the two ends. CDR1 and CDR2 (germline): MNHEY, SVGEGT. CDR3 region: CASSYENSKPQHF. The CDR3, as DNA: TGTGCCAGCAGTTACGAAAATAGCAAGCCCCAGCATTTT.

This clonotype was seen ten or more times. The rearrangement joins TRBV6-2 or TRBV6-3 to TRBJ1-5; no reliable D call. This CDR3 spans 15 amino acids. V gave up 2 bases and J gave up 2 bases, with 10 bases separating them. Per the germline V gene, CDR1 is MNHEY and CDR2 is SVGEGT. The CDR3 nucleotides read TGTGCCAGCAGTTACAGGGATGAAGGCAATCAGCCCCAGCATTTT. Translation gives CASSYRDEGNQPQHF.

There are a few counts of this clonotype. This chain joins TRBV7-2 and TRBJ1-1, with D tentatively TRBD1 (5 bases). In germline, CDR1 is SGHTA, CDR2 FQGNSA. V was shortened by 1 base and J by 1 base, with 10 bases between the two germline ends. This CDR3 has 15 residues. This CDR3 is CASSLEGNRNTEAFF. The CDR3 region has the DNA TGTGCCAGCAGCTTAGAGGGGAATCGGAACACTGAAGCTTTCTTT. Full variable domain (missing parts from reference TRBV7-2 and TRBJ1-1): GAGVSQSPSNKVTEKGKDVELRCDPISGHTALYWYRQSLGQGLEFLIYFQGNSAPDKSGLPSDRFSAERTGGSVSTLTIQRTQQEDSAVYLCASSLEGNRNTEAFFGQGTRLTVV.

This sequence joins TRBV6-1 and TRBJ2-1; D is undetermined. CDR1 is MNHNS and CDR2 is SASEGT in the germline V gene. The germline V and J ends were trimmed by 1 base and 3 bases, with 7 bases remaining between them. The CDR3 consists of 14 residues. Here the CDR3 reads CASSEDWDYNEQFF. The CDR3 DNA follows: TGTGCCAGCAGTGAAGATTGGGACTACAATGAGCAGTTCTTC.

This clonotype was seen ten or more times. The rearrangement joins TRBV5-6 to TRBJ1-2, with TRBD1 identical over 7 bases. V was pared by 3 bases and J by 2 bases, with 1 base of the junction left unmatched. This CDR3 comprises 13 residues. Germline values: CDR1 SGHDT, CDR2 YYEEEE. CDR3 in amino acids: CASSSGQNYGYTF. CDR3 in DNA: TGTGCCAGCAGCTCGGGACAGAACTATGGCTACACCTTC.

This clonotype came up a few times. The chain recombines TRBV4-3 with TRBJ1-2, with 7 positions matching TRBD1. CDR1 is LGHNA, CDR2 YSLEER, per germline. With 6 bases clipped from V and 3 bases from J, the junction kept 13 bases outside the gene matches. This CDR3 contains 16 residues. CDR3 sequence: CASSPTQGTTHYGYTF. The CDR3 DNA reads as TGCGCCAGCAGTCCAACACAGGGGACCACTCACTATGGCTACACCTTC.

The chain employs TRBV28 and TRBJ1-4; D ambiguous. This CDR3 spans 14 amino acids. V was trimmed by 5 bases and J by 8 bases, leaving 15 bases between them. From germline, CDR1 is MDHEN and CDR2 SYDVKM. Here the CDR3 DNA reads TGTGCCAGCAGTACTTCCCTGGTGGGAGAAAAACTGTTTTTT. Translation gives CASSTSLVGEKLFF.

This clonotype was picked up many times. V is TRBV27 and J is TRBJ2-5, with a weak D call TRBD1 (5 bases). V lost 2 bases and J lost 5, with 12 bases in between. CDR3 length equals 14 residues. Germline values: CDR1 MNHEY, CDR2 SMNVEV (reference sequence). The CDR3 bases are TGTGCCAGCAGTTTAAAAAGGGGCACGGAGACCCAGTACTTC. This encodes CASSLKRGTETQYF.

The chain uses TRBV7-2 and TRBJ2-7, with TRBD1 as a possible D gene (6 bases). The V end lost 5 bases, the J end lost 1 base, and 12 bases lay between the germline ends. Germline V CDR1 and CDR2: SGHTA, FQGNSA. The CDR3 covers 14 residues. CDR3 amino acids: CASSEQGPSYEQYF. Written as DNA, the CDR3 is TGTGCCAGCAGCGAACAGGGCCCGTCCTACGAGCAGTACTTC.

This clonotype was recorded many times. This chain uses TRBV5-4 with TRBJ1-2; D is possibly TRBD1 (6 bases). This CDR3 region has 13 residues. The germline gives CDR1 SGHNT, CDR2 YYREEE (reference sequence). The V gene lost 2 bases and the J gene lost 8 bases, with 13 bases spanning the gap. In nucleotides, the CDR3 is TGTGCCAGCAGCTTCACACAGGGTGAAGGCTACACCTTC. Translated, it gives CASSFTQGEGYTF.